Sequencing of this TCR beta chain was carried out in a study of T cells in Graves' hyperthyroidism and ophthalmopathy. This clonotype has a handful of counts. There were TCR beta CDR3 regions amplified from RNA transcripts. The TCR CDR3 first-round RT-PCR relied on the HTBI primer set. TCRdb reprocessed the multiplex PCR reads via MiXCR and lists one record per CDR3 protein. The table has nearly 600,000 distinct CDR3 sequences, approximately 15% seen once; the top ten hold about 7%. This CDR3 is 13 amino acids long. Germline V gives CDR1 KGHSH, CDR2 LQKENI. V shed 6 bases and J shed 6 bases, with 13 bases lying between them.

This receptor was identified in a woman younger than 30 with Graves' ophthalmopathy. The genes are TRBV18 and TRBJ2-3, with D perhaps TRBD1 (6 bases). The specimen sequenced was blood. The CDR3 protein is CASSPAGVDTQYF. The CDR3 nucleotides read TGTGCCAGCTCCCCCGCAGGGGTGGATACGCAGTATTTT.